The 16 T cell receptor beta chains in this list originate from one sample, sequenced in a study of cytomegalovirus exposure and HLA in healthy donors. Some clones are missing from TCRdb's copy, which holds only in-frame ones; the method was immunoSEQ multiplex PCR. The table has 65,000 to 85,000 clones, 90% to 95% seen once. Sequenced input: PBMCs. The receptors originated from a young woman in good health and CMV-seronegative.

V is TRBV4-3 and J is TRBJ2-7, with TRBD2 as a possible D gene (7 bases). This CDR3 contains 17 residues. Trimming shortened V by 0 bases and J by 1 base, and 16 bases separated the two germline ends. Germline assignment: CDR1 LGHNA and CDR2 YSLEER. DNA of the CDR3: TGCGCCAGCAGCCAAGAATTGGGGGGGGGCGGGTCCTACGAGCAGTACTTC. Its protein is CASSQELGGGGSYEQYF.

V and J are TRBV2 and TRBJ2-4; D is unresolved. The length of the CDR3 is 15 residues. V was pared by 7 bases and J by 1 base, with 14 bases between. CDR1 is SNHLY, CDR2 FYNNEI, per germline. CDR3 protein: CASTREATAKNIQYF. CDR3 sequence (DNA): TGTGCCAGCACCCGAGAAGCGACGGCCAAAAACATTCAGTACTTC. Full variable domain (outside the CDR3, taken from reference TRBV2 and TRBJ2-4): EPEVTQTPSHQVTQMGQEVILRCVPISNHLYFYWYRQILGQKVEFLVSFYNNEISEKSEIFDDQFSVERPDGSNFTLKIRSTKLEDSAMYFCASTREATAKNIQYFGAGTRLSVL.

The CDR3 sequence: CASSSTEGPGPDEQYF. In DNA form, the CDR3 reads TGTGCCAGCAGCTCCACAGAGGGCCCCGGACCTGACGAGCAGTACTTC. This chain links TRBV11-2 with TRBJ2-7; maybe TRBD2 (5 bases). With 4 bases removed from V and 5 bases from J, the gap between germline ends came to 21 bases. CDR1 and CDR2 (germline): SGHAT, FQNNGV. The CDR3 is 16 residues long.

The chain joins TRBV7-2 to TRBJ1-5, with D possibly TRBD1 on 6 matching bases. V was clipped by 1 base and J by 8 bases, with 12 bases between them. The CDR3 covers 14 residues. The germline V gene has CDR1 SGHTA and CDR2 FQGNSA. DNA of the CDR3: TGTGCCAGCAGCTTAGGCAGGGGAGGGAAGCCCCAGCATTTT. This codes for CASSLGRGGKPQHF.

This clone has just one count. This CDR3 is CASSFQRTGTDQPQHF. The CDR3 coding sequence is TGTGCCAGCAGTTTCCAACGGACAGGGACGGATCAGCCCCAGCATTTT. The chain is built from TRBV28 and TRBJ1-5; 8 bases are a match to TRBD1. This CDR3 has 16 amino acids. V shed 3 bases, J shed 5 bases, and the junction held 9 bases outside the gene matches. Germline CDR1 is MDHEN and CDR2 is SYDVKM.

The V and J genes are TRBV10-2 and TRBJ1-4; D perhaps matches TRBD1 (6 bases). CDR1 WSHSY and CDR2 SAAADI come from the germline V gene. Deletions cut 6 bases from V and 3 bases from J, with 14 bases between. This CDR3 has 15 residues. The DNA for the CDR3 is TGCGCCAGCAGCCAAACAGGGTTGCCTAATGAAAAACTGTTTTTT. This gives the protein CASSQTGLPNEKLFF.

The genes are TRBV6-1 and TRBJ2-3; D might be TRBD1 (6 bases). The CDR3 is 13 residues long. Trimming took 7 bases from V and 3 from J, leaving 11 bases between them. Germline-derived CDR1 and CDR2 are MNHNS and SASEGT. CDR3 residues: CASNTRGTDTQYF. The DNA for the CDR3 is TGTGCCAGCAATACCAGGGGAACAGATACGCAGTATTTT.

The DNA of the CDR3 is TGTGCCAGTAGGGACATCTCTAACTATGGCTACACCTTC. It translates to CASRDISNYGYTF. The chain uses TRBV19 and TRBJ1-2; D is possibly TRBD1 (5 bases). Trimming shortened V by 6 bases and J by 0 bases, and 8 bases separated the two germline ends. The CDR3 is made up of 13 amino acids. Germline CDR1 is LNHDA and CDR2 is SQIVND (reference sequence).

CDR3 sequence: CASSVDSRGAANTQYF. The DNA for the CDR3 is TGTGCCAGCAGCGTAGACAGTCGCGGGGCGGCAAATACGCAGTATTTT. The rearrangement uses TRBV9 and TRBJ2-3; weak D call: TRBD2 (6 bases). Germline CDR1 reads SGDLS; CDR2 reads YYNGEE. Trimming stripped 0 bases from V and 7 bases from J, with 18 bases between. The CDR3 has 16 amino acids.

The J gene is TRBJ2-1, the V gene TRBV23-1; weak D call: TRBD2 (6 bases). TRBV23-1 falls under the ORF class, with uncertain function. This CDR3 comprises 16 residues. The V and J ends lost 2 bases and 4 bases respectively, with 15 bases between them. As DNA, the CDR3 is TGCGCCAGCAGTCAACCCGGGCGGGCGGGGTACAATGAGCAGTTCTTC. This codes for CASSQPGRAGYNEQFF.

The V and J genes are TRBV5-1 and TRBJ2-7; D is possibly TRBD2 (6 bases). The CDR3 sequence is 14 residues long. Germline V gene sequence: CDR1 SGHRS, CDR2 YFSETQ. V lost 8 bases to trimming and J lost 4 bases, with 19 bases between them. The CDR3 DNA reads TGCGCCAGTCGCGATTACGGGGGTAGGTACGAGCAGTACTTC. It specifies CASRDYGGRYEQYF.

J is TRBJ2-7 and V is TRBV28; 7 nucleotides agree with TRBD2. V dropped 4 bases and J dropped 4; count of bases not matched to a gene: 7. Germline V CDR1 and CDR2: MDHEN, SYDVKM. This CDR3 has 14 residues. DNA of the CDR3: TGTGCCAGCAGTTCAAGCGGGATTGAATACGAGCAGTACTTC. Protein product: CASSSSGIEYEQYF.

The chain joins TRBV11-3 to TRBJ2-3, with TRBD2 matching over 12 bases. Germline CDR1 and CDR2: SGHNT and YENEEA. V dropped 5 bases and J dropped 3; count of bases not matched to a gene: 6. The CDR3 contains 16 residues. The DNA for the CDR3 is TGTGCCAGCAGCCCGACTAGCGGGAGCCCTACAGATACGCAGTATTTT. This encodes CASSPTSGSPTDTQYF.

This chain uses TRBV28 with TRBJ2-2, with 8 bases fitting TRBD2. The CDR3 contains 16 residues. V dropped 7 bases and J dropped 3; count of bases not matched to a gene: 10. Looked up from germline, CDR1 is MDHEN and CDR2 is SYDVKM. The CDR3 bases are TGTGCCAGCACCCCCCCGGGGGGGCGTTACACCGGGGAGCTGTTTTTT. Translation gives CASTPPGGRYTGELFF.

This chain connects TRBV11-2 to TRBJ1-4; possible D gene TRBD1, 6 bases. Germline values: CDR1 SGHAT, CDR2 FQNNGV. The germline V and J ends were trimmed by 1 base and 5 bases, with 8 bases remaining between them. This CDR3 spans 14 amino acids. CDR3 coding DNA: TGTGCCAGCAGCTTAGCAGGGGTAAATGAAAAACTGTTTTTT. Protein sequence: CASSLAGVNEKLFF.

The CDR3 loop is CASRTLAGGPGDTQYF. In DNA, the CDR3 is TGTGCCAGCAGAACACTAGCGGGAGGGCCGGGAGATACGCAGTATTTT. The J gene is TRBJ2-3, the V gene TRBV27; TRBD2 aligns across 13 bases. Germline V gene data show CDR1 as MNHEY and CDR2 as SMNVEV (reference sequence). V shed 6 bases and J 5 bases; nucleotides not matched to a gene: 8. This CDR3 region has 16 residues.